One sample yielded the 14 T cell receptor beta chains listed below, sequenced in a study of cytotoxic CD8 clonotypes in ibrutinib-treated CLL. TCRdb keeps only in-frame clones here, not all; method: immunoSEQ multiplex PCR. The data hold roughly 54,000 clones, with about three fifths observed a single time. Sequences were derived from PBMCs, sampled after 24 months of ibrutinib treatment. All receptors derive from a human donor with chronic lymphocytic leukemia.

The CDR3 here is CASSGPSGADTQYF. CDR3 nucleotide sequence: TGCGCCAGCAGTGGACCTAGTGGGGCAGATACGCAGTATTTT. The J gene is TRBJ2-3, the V gene TRBV10-2; D is unclear. The CDR3 length is 14 residues. Trimming removed 4 bases from V and 4 bases from J, with 12 bases in between. The V gene's germline CDR1 is WSHSY and CDR2 SAAADI.

This chain connects TRBV27 to TRBJ2-7; D is ambiguous. The germline CDR1 and CDR2 sequences are MNHEY and SMNVEV (reference sequence). Trimming stripped 5 bases from V and 7 bases from J, with 18 bases between. The CDR3 runs to 14 residues. The CDR3 spells CASSRAAGLMEQYF. In nucleotides, the CDR3 is TGTGCCAGCAGTAGAGCAGCCGGGTTAATGGAGCAGTACTTC.

V and J are TRBV2 and TRBJ2-7; 8 nucleotides match TRBD1. The trim removed 4 bases at V and 4 bases at J, leaving 6 bases unmatched. This CDR3 contains 14 residues. CDR1 is SNHLY, CDR2 FYNNEI, per germline. The DNA for the CDR3 is TGTGCCAGCAGTGCACAGGGGGGAGTTTACGAGCAGTACTTC. Amino acids: CASSAQGGVYEQYF.

This clone was counted a single time. The V and J genes are TRBV6-6 and TRBJ2-7, with D unresolved. Germline values: CDR1 MNHNY, CDR2 SVGAGI (reference sequence). V gave up 0 bases and J gave up 3 bases, with 12 bases separating them. CDR3 length: 15 residues. CDR3: CASSYSGSEGYEQYF. In DNA, the CDR3 is TGTGCCAGCAGTTACTCGGGGTCGGAAGGCTACGAGCAGTACTTC.

This clone was detected a few times. The chain joins TRBV19 to TRBJ1-1; D may be TRBD1 (6 bases). This CDR3 contains 15 residues. Between the trimmed V and J ends, which lost 5 bases and 2 bases, there was a span of 15 bases. Germline CDR1 LNHDA, CDR2 SQIVND (reference sequence). The CDR3 reads CASSPQGWGNTEAFF. The CDR3 region has the DNA TGTGCCAGTAGTCCGCAGGGGTGGGGAAACACTGAAGCTTTCTTT.

This clone was seen more than once but under ten times. The gene calls are TRBV7-9 and TRBJ1-5; D is unclear. V was trimmed by 1 base and J by 0 bases, leaving 16 bases between them. Germline CDR1 and CDR2: SEHNR and FQNEAQ (reference sequence). The CDR3 spans 18 residues. As DNA, the CDR3 is TGTGCCAGCAGCTTAGGCGGCTGGGCGGCCGATAGCAATCAGCCCCAGCATTTT. Its protein is CASSLGGWAADSNQPQHF.

V gene TRBV10-2 combines with J gene TRBJ1-2; no clear D. This CDR3 has 16 residues. The germline V gene encodes CDR1 WSHSY and CDR2 SAAADI. With 4 bases removed from V and 2 bases from J, the gap between germline ends came to 17 bases. The CDR3 loop is CASSVSSLSPNYGYTF. CDR3 coding DNA: TGCGCCAGCAGTGTCAGTTCATTAAGTCCGAACTATGGCTACACCTTC.

This clone occurred many times. This chain links TRBV11-2 with TRBJ2-7; TRBD1 is a possible D gene (6 bases). The CDR3 loop spans 14 amino acids. CDR1 is SGHAT, CDR2 FQNNGV, per germline. The V end was cut by 5 bases, the J end by 3 bases, with 14 bases between. In nucleotides, the CDR3 is TGTGCCAGCAGCCCAACAGGGAACTACTACGAGCAGTACTTC. Its protein product is CASSPTGNYYEQYF.

The chain uses TRBV15 and TRBJ2-5, with 7 bases fitting TRBD2. The CDR3 consists of 12 residues. From germline, CDR1 is LNHNV and CDR2 YYDKDF (reference sequence). Trimming at V came to 3 bases and at J to 7 bases, leaving 2 bases not matched to a gene. As DNA, the CDR3 is TGTGCCACCAGCAGGCCTAGCGGGACCCAGTACTTC. It specifies CATSRPSGTQYF.

This clone was found once. The chain couples TRBV7-8 to TRBJ2-7, with D possibly matching TRBD2 (5 bases). Germline V gene sequence: CDR1 SGHVS, CDR2 FQNEAQ. V was shortened by 4 bases and J by 9 bases, with 22 bases between the two germline ends. The CDR3 is made up of 15 amino acids. CDR3 DNA sequence: TGTGCCAGCAGCTCCCAACTAGGATCGGTAGCAGCGCAGTACTTC. Translated, it gives CASSSQLGSVAAQYF. Drawing the rest from reference TRBV7-8 and TRBJ2-7, the complete variable domain is GAGVSQSPRYKVAKRGQDVALRCDPISGHVSLFWYQQALGQGPEFLTYFQNEAQLDKSGLPSDRFFAERPEGSVSTLKIQRTQQEDSAVYLCASSSQLGSVAAQYFGPGTRLTVT.

This clone turned up a few times. The V and J genes are TRBV11-2 and TRBJ1-6, with D unresolved. V was cut by 1 base and J by 11 bases, with 9 bases left in between. The V gene's germline CDR1 is SGHAT and CDR2 FQNNGV. CDR3 length: 13 amino acids. CDR3 protein: CASSLAPSAPLHF. The CDR3, as DNA: TGTGCCAGCAGCTTAGCCCCGAGCGCACCCCTCCACTTT. Complete variable domain (other parts from reference TRBV11-2 and TRBJ1-6): EAGVAQSPRYKIIEKRQSVAFWCNPISGHATLYWYQQILGQGPKLLIQFQNNGVVDDSQLPKDRFSAERLKGVDSTLKIQPAKLEDSAVYLCASSLAPSAPLHFGNGTRLTVT.

The J gene is TRBJ1-2, the V gene TRBV5-1, with D perhaps matching TRBD1 (5 bases). The CDR3 loop spans 12 amino acids. Germline CDR1 is SGHRS and CDR2 is YFSETQ. V was clipped by 0 bases and J by 14 bases, with 14 bases between them. CDR3 region: CASSLEDSLWTF. For the CDR3, the DNA is TGCGCCAGCAGCTTGGAAGACAGCCTTTGGACCTTC.

This clone has only one observation. J is TRBJ2-5 and V is TRBV5-4, with TRBD2 matching over 14 bases. Per germline, CDR1 SGHNT and CDR2 YYREEE (reference sequence). The CDR3 is 17 amino acids. V shed 0 bases and J 1 base; nucleotides not matched to a gene: 2. This CDR3 is CASSLAGLAGGQETQYF. The CDR3 DNA is TGTGCCAGCAGCTTGGCCGGACTAGCGGGGGGCCAAGAGACCCAGTACTTC. The full variable domain, completed using reference TRBV5-4 and TRBJ2-5, is ETGVTQSPTHLIKTRGQQVTLRCSSQSGHNTVSWYQQALGQGPQFIFQYYREEENGRGNFPPRFSGLQFPNYSSELNVNALELDDSALYLCASSLAGLAGGQETQYFGPGTRLLVL.

The chain combines TRBV10-3 with TRBJ2-5; 14 bases match TRBD2. The CDR3 loop spans 16 amino acids. The V gene end was trimmed by 2 bases and the J gene end by 2 bases; junction bases not matched to a gene: 1. Germline CDR1 is ENHRY and CDR2 is SYGVKD. CDR3 region: CAISERLAGGQETQYF. The CDR3 nucleotides are TGTGCCATCAGTGAGCGACTAGCGGGGGGGCAAGAGACCCAGTACTTC.